This T cell receptor (beta chain) was profiled in a study of cytomegalovirus exposure and HLA in healthy donors. Study conclusions and caveats: In a later analysis, several top co-occurrence clusters appeared linked to parvovirus B19, influenza, CMV and Epstein-Barr virus. When a later analysis compared HLA-associated TCR beta chains with equally common others, the HLA-associated chains turned out to be more clonally expanded and to have lower generation probabilities.

With 5 bases clipped from V and 5 bases from J, the junction kept 5 bases outside the gene matches. Germline values: CDR1 LGHNA, CDR2 YSLEER. There are 16 residues in the CDR3. PCR primers comprised 60 Vbeta and 13 Jbeta primers. Using immunoSEQ multiplex PCR, the repertoire was profiled, and TCRdb retains in-frame clones only, with some absent. The sample totals some 33,000 clones. Regarding this clone: The antigen remains unidentified.

The J gene is TRBJ2-2, the V gene TRBV4-3, with 13 bases lining up with TRBD2. The origin of this receptor is a female donor in good health and CMV-seronegative. The sequenced sample consisted of PBMCs. CDR3 amino acids: CASSYRLAGGTGELFF. The CDR3 nucleotides are TGCGCCAGCAGCTATCGACTAGCGGGGGGTACCGGGGAGCTGTTTTTT.